Below, 3 T cell receptor beta chains from the same sample are listed, as sequenced in a study of early T cells in non-severe SARS-CoV-2 infection. TCRdb re-derived calls from the 5' RACE reads in MiXCR, one entry per CDR3 protein. This table has some 36,000 distinct CDR3 sequences, 5.5% to 8% appearing once. The sample consisted of whole blood, taken at baseline. The receptors come from an adult who was a healthcare worker with PCR-confirmed SARS-CoV-2 infection or an uninfected control (not recorded which).

This clonotype was seen only a few times. The CDR3 DNA follows: TGTGCCAGCAGTCCGAGGGAGGAGAGCTCCTACAATGAGCAGTTCTTC. Residues: CASSPREESSYNEQFF. This chain links TRBV7-8 with TRBJ2-1; D might be TRBD2 (6 bases). Germline V gives CDR1 SGHVS, CDR2 FQNEAQ. The ends were cut back, 6 bases at V and 0 bases at J, with 15 bases in the middle. The CDR3 spans 16 residues.

The V gene is TRBV25-1, the J gene TRBJ2-6; maybe TRBD2 (6 bases). CDR1 is MGHDK and CDR2 is SYGVNS in the germline V gene. This CDR3 has 19 amino acids. Trimming shortened V by 2 bases and J by 0 bases, and 17 bases separated the two germline ends. The CDR3 is CASSEAMPGVASGANVLTF. The CDR3 DNA reads TGTGCCAGCAGTGAAGCGATGCCGGGGGTAGCCTCTGGGGCCAACGTCCTGACTTTC.

This clonotype has a handful of counts. This chain uses TRBV7-9 with TRBJ1-1, with D possibly TRBD1 on 6 matching bases. CDR1 and CDR2 from the germline V gene are SEHNR and FQNEAQ (reference sequence). The CDR3 spans 14 residues. The V end lost 4 bases, the J end lost 2 bases, and 11 bases lay between the germline ends. The CDR3 loop is CASSYGTKNTEAFF. Here the CDR3 DNA reads TGTGCCAGCAGCTACGGGACAAAAAACACTGAAGCTTTCTTT.